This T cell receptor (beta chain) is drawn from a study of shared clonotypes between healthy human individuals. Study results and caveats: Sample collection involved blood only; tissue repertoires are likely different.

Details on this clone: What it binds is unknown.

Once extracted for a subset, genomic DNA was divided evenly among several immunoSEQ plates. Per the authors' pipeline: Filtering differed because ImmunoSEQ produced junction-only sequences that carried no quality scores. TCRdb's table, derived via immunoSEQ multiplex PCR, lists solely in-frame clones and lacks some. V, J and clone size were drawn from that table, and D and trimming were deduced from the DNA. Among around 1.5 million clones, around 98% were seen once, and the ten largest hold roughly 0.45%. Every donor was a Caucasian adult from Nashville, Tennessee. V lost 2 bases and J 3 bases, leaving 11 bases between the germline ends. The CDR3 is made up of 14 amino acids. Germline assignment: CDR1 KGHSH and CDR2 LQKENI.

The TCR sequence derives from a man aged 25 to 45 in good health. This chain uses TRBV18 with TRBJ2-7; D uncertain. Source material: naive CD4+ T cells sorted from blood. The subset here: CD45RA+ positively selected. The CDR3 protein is CASSPYMNNYEQYF. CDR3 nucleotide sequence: TGTGCCAGCTCACCATACATGAATAACTACGAGCAGTACTTC.